Described below is a single T cell receptor (beta chain) sequence and its context. There is no known antigen for this receptor. It has no much larger one-base neighbor in the sample; base qualities were not kept. Libraries were prepared through the immunoSEQ multiplex PCR assay. Not all clones reach the TCRdb copy of this immuneACCESS table, which keeps in-frame sequences only. Checked studies attribute under half of the gap to unresolved V genes and leave the rest unexplained. The sample data list tens of thousands of clones, and approximately 92% of these were observed just once. The ten largest account for 1.5% to 2.5% of the sample. Ends trimmed: V by 3 bases, J by 0 bases; bases unmatched to a gene: 13. The CDR3 numbers 19 residues from cysteine through phenylalanine. Kept here is only the CDR3 DNA, which spans 57 bases and is read in frame from base 1. Looking up the germline V gene yields CDR1 SNHLY and CDR2 FYNNEI.

The data derive from a study of T cell changes during pregnancy in multiple sclerosis (dated by TCRdb to 2018 to 2020). About the study as a whole: Changes in the T cell repertoire over the course of pregnancy were examined in this study in women with multiple sclerosis.

The chain is encoded by TRBV2 joined to TRBJ1-5; 8 nucleotides in the junction match TRBD1. The TCR sequence derives from a female donor in good health, enrolled as a control in a pregnancy study. The specimen was peripheral blood, collected in the third trimester of pregnancy. The CDR3 region has the sequence CASSDDLWTGSFSNQPQHF. At the DNA level, the sequence is TGTGCCAGCAGTGATGATCTGTGGACAGGGAGTTTTAGCAATCAGCCCCAGCATTTT.